This T cell receptor (beta chain) came from a study of T cells in Graves' hyperthyroidism and ophthalmopathy. Study findings and constraints: Also found in blood were most expanded thyroid clonotypes above 0.001.

Worth noting for this clonotype: Antigen: not known.

The investigators amplified TCR beta CDR3 regions from RNA transcripts. The primer set for the first-round RT-PCR of the TCR CDR3 was HTBI. TCRdb re-analysed the multiplex PCR reads in MiXCR, keeping a single row per CDR3 protein. The table shows hundreds of thousands of distinct CDR3 sequences, with 38% occurring only once. Patients having uncontrolled infection, another autoimmune disease, pregnancy or lactation were not included. CDR1 is SEHNR, CDR2 FQNEAQ, per germline (reference sequence). The CDR3 has 15 amino acids. Trimming at V came to 6 bases and at J to 5 bases, leaving 5 bases not matched to a gene.

Sequencing was done on a sample of blood. The sequence was collected from a man aged 18 to 29 with Graves' hyperthyroidism. The V call is TRBV7-9, the J call TRBJ2-5, with 14 bases matching TRBD2. CDR3 nucleotide sequence: TGTGCCAGCAGGACGACTAGCGGGGGGGAGGAGACCCAGTACTTC. It yields the protein CASRTTSGGEETQYF.